Listed below are T cell receptor beta chains from one sample, sequenced in a study of identical twins. TCRdb reprocessed the 5' RACE reads with MiXCR, giving one entry per CDR3 protein. The table lists about 810,000 distinct CDR3 sequences, roughly an eighth of them singletons. The same data also contributed to another study, on yellow fever vaccine responses in identical twins.

Sequencing input: PBMCs. The receptors were sampled from a woman under 30 in good health. The CDR3 runs from the conserved cysteine through the conserved F or W. The D gene is left open where the match is weak. Only some rows state a clone size, as once, few, many or a class for expanded clones.

J: TRBJ2-2
D: -
size: few
V: TRBV19
DNA: TGTGCCAGTAGTATTATGACTTCGAACACCGGGGAGCTGTTTTTT
CDR3: CASSIMTSNTGELFF

J: TRBJ1-1
D: -
size: few
V: TRBV3-1
DNA: TGTGCCAGCACCCGGGGGGGGACCACTGAAGCTTTCTTT
CDR3: CASTRGGTTEAFF

J: TRBJ1-2
D: -
size: many
V: TRBV7-2
DNA: TGTGCCAGCAGCCTTCGACAGAGTAACTATGGCTACACCTTC
CDR3: CASSLRQSNYGYTF

J: TRBJ1-1
D: -
size: -
V: TRBV10-3
DNA: TGTGCCATCAGTGAGTCAGGGTCGGCAGTCGGCACTGAAGCTTTCTTT
CDR3: CAISESGSAVGTEAFF

J: TRBJ1-4
D: -
size: few
V: TRBV7-9
DNA: TGTGCCAGCGGATCCGAAGAAAAACTGTTTTTT
CDR3: CASGSEEKLFF

J: TRBJ1-1
D: -
size: many
V: TRBV7-9
DNA: TGTGCCAGCAGCTTAGAGACGGCCTCCGAAGCTTTCTTT
CDR3: CASSLETASEAFF

J: TRBJ1-2
D: TRBD1
size: few
V: TRBV5-1
DNA: TGCGCCAGCAGCTTGTGGACAGGGTCAGATGGCTACACCTTC
CDR3: CASSLWTGSDGYTF

J: TRBJ2-2
D: TRBD2
size: many
V: TRBV5-1
DNA: TGCGCCAGCAGCCGGACCCCACCTAGCGGGAGGCGGACCGGGGAGCTGTTTTTT
CDR3: CASSRTPPSGRRTGELFF

J: TRBJ2-3
D: TRBD2
size: -
V: TRBV10-2
DNA: TGCGCCAGCAGTTCCGGGACTAGCGGGAAGAGGGGAGATACGCAGTATTTT
CDR3: CASSSGTSGKRGDTQYF

J: TRBJ1-5
D: -
size: -
V: TRBV7-8
DNA: TGTGCCAGCAGCTTAGCCAGATGGAGCAATCAGCCCCAGCATTTT
CDR3: CASSLARWSNQPQHF